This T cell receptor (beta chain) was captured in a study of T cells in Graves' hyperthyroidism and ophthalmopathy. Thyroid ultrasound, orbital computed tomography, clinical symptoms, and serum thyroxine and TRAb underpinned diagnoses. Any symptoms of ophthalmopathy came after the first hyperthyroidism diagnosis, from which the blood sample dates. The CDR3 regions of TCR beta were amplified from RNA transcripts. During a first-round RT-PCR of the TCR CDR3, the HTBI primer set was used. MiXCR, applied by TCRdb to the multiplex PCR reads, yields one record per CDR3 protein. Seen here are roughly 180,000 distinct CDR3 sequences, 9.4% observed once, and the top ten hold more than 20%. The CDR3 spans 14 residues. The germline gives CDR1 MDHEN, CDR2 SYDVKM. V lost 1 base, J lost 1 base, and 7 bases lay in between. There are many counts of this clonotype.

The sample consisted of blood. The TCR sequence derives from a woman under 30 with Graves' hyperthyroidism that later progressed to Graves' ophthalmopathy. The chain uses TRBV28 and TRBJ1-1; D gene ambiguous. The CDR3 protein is CASSLSGENTEAFF. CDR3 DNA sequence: TGTGCCAGCAGTTTATCGGGTGAGAACACTGAAGCTTTCTTT.